This T cell receptor (beta chain) was sequenced in a study of cytomegalovirus exposure and HLA in healthy donors. Of note for this clone: Other DNA sequences of this sample code for an identical CDR3.

The study ran its PCR with 60 Vbeta and 13 Jbeta primers. TCRdb's table, derived via immunoSEQ multiplex PCR, lists solely in-frame clones and lacks some. This table holds roughly 50,000 clones. V shed 5 bases and J 0 bases; nucleotides not matched to a gene: 6. This CDR3 is built from 15 residues. Germline-derived CDR1 and CDR2 are MNHEY and SVGAGI. The chain couples TRBV6-5 to TRBJ1-1; TRBD1 aligns across 7 bases. The TCR originated in a woman between 40 and 50 years old in good health and CMV-seronegative. Source material: PBMCs. Here the CDR3 DNA reads TGTGCCAGCAGTCTGGGACAGTTTATGAACACTGAAGCTTTCTTT. Its protein is CASSLGQFMNTEAFF.